The clone carrying this T cell receptor (beta chain) was seen more than once but under ten times. Its antigen is unidentified. These data come from a study of molecular identifiers for immune sequencing clone quantification. At the level of the study: Five portions were made in replicates from RNA of roughly 20,000 or 100,000 naive CD8 cells, and four underwent sequencing. Study-level points and caveats: Whereas clones above 20 RNA copies held under 1% of naive-cell molecules, they held over 98% of effector molecules.

From the PCR reads, TCRdb called clonotypes with MiXCR, one entry per CDR3 protein. The data hold approximately 550,000 distinct CDR3 sequences, with less than 30% observed a single time. Naive CD8 T cells were picked out by sorting for CD8+CD4-CCR7+CD45RA+. Per germline, CDR1 SGHVS and CDR2 FNYEAQ. V lost 8 bases, J lost 5 bases, and 3 bases stayed unmatched. The CDR3 contains 12 residues. The sequence was collected from a human donor in good health. Some libraries in this study had Jurkat cell RNA spiked in. This chain uses TRBV7-6 with TRBJ2-5, with TRBD2 matching over 9 bases. Material: naive CD8+ T cells from blood, with Jurkat cell RNA spiked in. Subset reported: FACS-sorted CD8+CD4-CCR7+CD45RA+ naive T cells. The CDR3 nucleotides are TGTGCCAGCGCCGGACTAGCGGAGACCCAGTACTTC. Its protein product is CASAGLAETQYF.